The present T cell receptor beta chain was sequenced within a study of CD4 T cell repertoires in COVID-19. Study at large: Relabeled CFSE-low cells, IL-2-expanded for approximately eleven days, met spikes from other coronaviruses. Study-wide points: Several top expanded SARS-CoV-2-reactive clonotypes were shared by two or three memory subsets.

V lost 6 bases and J 3 bases, leaving 12 bases between the germline ends. This CDR3 has 15 residues. Germline CDR1 MNHEY, CDR2 SMNVEV (reference sequence). By proportion, this clone is large. As yet, its antigen is unknown. Profiling relied on immunoSEQ multiplex PCR, and the TCRdb table lists in-frame clones only, not all of them. The table shows about 500 clones, with 17% occurring only once. Samples came from patients recovered from mild-to-severe COVID-19. This receptor was obtained from a human donor who had COVID-19. The specimen comprised memory CD4+ T cells, cultured in vitro, sampled after recovery from COVID-19. This chain connects TRBV27 to TRBJ2-6; tentatively, D is TRBD1 (6 bases). CDR3: CASRLGRGGANVLTF. The DNA of the CDR3 is TGTGCCAGCAGGTTGGGCAGGGGTGGGGCCAACGTCCTGACTTTC.